This TCR beta chain was obtained from a study of blood T cells in healthy people across ages. Together with a sample-barcoded 5' primer, a J-beta primer mix was included in a second PCR lasting roughly 6 to 12 cycles. TCRdb independently ran MiXCR on the 5' RACE reads; one entry per CDR3 protein. The top ten hold roughly a tenth of the sample, which has about 930,000 distinct CDR3 sequences, approximately 32% seen once. Germline V gives CDR1 SGHNT, CDR2 YYREEE (reference sequence). The length of the CDR3 is 14 residues. Trimming cost V 7 bases and J 1 base, with 13 bases left between them. This clonotype appeared many times. Healthy Caucasian individuals from Russia aged roughly 6 to 100 served as donors. For every donor, a draw yielded 7.5 to 10 milliliters of peripheral blood. Every sample yielded at least 6 million isolated PBMCs. These data were likewise used in another study, on T cells of mothers and their children. In that study: Over five children and their three healthy Caucasian mothers were the donors.

The sequenced sample consisted of blood. The rearrangement joins TRBV5-4 to TRBJ2-3, with D possibly matching TRBD1 (5 bases). The clonotype was recovered from a woman aged 40 to 55 in good health. The CDR3 DNA reads as TGTGCCAGCGGGAACAGGTTTGGCACAGATACGCAGTATTTT. Protein product: CASGNRFGTDTQYF.